The clone carrying this T cell receptor (beta chain) has ten or more counts. What it binds is unknown. A process of 5'RACE template switching, which added a universal primer site and UMIs, was used to make TCR cDNA. TCRdb reanalysed the 5' RACE reads using MiXCR and keeps one entry per CDR3 protein. The data contain hundreds of thousands of distinct CDR3 sequences, approximately 3.8% of them singletons. CDR1 and CDR2 (germline): MNHEY, SMNVEV (reference sequence). Trimming left V 3 bases short and J 2 bases short, with 9 bases between. CDR3 length equals 14 residues. This sample was included in a study of T cells after yellow fever vaccination. Overall study results and limits: CD4 and CD8 compartments shared a small share of clonotypes. After the booster, 95% to 98% of CD4 and approximately 87% of CD8 primary-response clones were re-detected. It was the secondary response that reached its peak faster, day 5 versus 15, but it was weaker.

The source is a man aged 18 to 29 who received the YFV17D yellow fever vaccine. The chain is built from TRBV27 and TRBJ2-3, with D possibly being TRBD1 (6 bases). This sample comprised PBMCs, obtained on the day of the yellow fever booster vaccination. CDR3 sequence reads: CASSFQGFTDTQYF. The CDR3 nucleotides read TGTGCCAGCAGTTTCCAGGGGTTCACAGATACGCAGTATTTT.